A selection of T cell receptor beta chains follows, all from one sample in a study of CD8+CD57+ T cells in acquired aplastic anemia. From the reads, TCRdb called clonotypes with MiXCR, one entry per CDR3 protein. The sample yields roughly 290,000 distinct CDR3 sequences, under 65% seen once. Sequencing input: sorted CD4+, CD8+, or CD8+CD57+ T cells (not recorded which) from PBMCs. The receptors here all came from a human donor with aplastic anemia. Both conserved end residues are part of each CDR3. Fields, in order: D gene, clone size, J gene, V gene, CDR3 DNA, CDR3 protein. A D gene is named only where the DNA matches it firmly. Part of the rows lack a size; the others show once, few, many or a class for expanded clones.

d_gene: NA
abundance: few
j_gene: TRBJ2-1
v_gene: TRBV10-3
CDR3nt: TGTGCCATCACCCCCGCTAACCCGAGGGGCAATGAGCAGTTCTTC
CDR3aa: CAITPANPRGNEQFF

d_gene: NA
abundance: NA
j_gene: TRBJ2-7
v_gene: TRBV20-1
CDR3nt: TGCACTGGCCACTCCTACGAGCAGTACTTC
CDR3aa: CTGHSYEQYF

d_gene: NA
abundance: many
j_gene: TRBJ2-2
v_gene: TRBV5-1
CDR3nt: TGCGCCAGCAGCTTCAACAGGGATAGGACCGGGGAGCTGTTTTTT
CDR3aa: CASSFNRDRTGELFF

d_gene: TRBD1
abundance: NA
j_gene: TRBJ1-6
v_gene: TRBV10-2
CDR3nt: TGCGCCAGCCAGGCCGGGACAGGGGGGAATTCACCCCTCCACTTT
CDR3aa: CASQAGTGGNSPLHF

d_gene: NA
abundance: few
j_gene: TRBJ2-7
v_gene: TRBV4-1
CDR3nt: TGCGCCAGCAGCCAAGGGGACGGATCCTACGAGCAGTACTTC
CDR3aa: CASSQGDGSYEQYF

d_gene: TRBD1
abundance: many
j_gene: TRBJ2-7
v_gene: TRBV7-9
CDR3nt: TGTGCCAGCAGCTACACTCCCGGGACAGGGAATACCTACGAGCAGTACTTC
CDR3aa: CASSYTPGTGNTYEQYF

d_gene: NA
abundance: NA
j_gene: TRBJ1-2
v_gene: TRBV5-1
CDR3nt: TGCGCCAGCAGCTTGGAGTCCGGGGCGAGCTATGGCTACACCTTC
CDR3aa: CASSLESGASYGYTF

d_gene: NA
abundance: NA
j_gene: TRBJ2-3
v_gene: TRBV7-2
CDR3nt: TGTGCCAGCAGAGACGACAGCGCCACAGATACGCAGTATTTT
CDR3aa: CASRDDSATDTQYF

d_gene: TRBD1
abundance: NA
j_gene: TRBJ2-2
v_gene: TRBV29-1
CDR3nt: TGCAGCGTTCAGGGACAGGGGGCCGGGGAGCTGTTTTTT
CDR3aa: CSVQGQGAGELFF

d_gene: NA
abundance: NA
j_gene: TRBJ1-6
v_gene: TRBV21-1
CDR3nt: TGTGCCAGCAGCAACGAGGACGGCGCGTATTATTCACCCCTCCACTTT
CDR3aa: CASSNEDGAYYSPLHF

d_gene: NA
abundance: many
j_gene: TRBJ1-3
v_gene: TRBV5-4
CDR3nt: TGTGCCAGCAGCTTGGATGGAGGTACTGGAAACACCATATATTTT
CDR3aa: CASSLDGGTGNTIYF